The present T cell receptor beta chain was sequenced within a study of persistence of HIV-infected CD4 T cells. Study-level information: A median of roughly 8 years of suppressive ART preceded sampling.

The CDR3 is made up of 11 amino acids. CDR1 is SNHLY, CDR2 FYNNEI, per germline. V was pared by 4 bases and J by 5 bases, with 3 bases between. Concerning this clone itself: What it binds is unknown.

The libraries were made with immunoSEQ version 4 in survey mode. Measured with immunoSEQ multiplex PCR; TCRdb has only the in-frame clones, and not every one. Seen here are roughly 45,000 clones, roughly nine tenths observed once, and the top ten hold just over 1%. Study-wide results and caveats: Antigen-responding cells were enriched for degenerate expanded CDR3beta sequences. Within sorted populations, more oligoclonal TCRs accompanied more oligoclonal proviruses.

Cells were stimulated nonspecifically with anti-CD3/anti-CD28 magnetic beads. CD4+ T cells upregulating both CD40 ligand and CD69 were sorted as responding cells. Donors were HIV-1-infected adults who began suppressive ART during chronic infection. This sequence originates from an adult man with HIV who was CMV-seropositive. Sequenced here: CD4+ T cells sorted from PBMCs after approximately 19-hour stimulation, sampled from a patient who received antiretroviral therapy. The chain employs TRBV2 and TRBJ1-5, with unresolved D. As DNA, the CDR3 is TGTGCCAGCAGTGTAGATCAGCCCCAGCATTTT. This encodes CASSVDQPQHF.